What follows describes a single TCR beta chain. Generated by immunoSEQ multiplex PCR, the TCRdb table keeps only in-frame clones and is missing some. This table has 150,000 to 200,000 clones, roughly four fifths appearing once. The data originate from a study of blood T cell repertoires in COVID-19. Study background: Samples came from the United States, Italy and Spain, spanning acute and convalescent COVID-19. PBMCs, B-cell-depleted T cells, or T cells were the source of the cDNA or gDNA that made up the material.

CDR1 and CDR2 from the germline V gene are SGHRS and YFSETQ. CDR3 size: 16 residues. Trimming shortened V by 5 bases and J by 2 bases, and 20 bases separated the two germline ends. The source of this sequence is a woman aged 40 to 50 with acute or convalescent COVID-19. This sequence joins TRBV5-1 and TRBJ2-7, with D tentatively TRBD1 (7 bases). Material: peripheral blood. CDR3 coding DNA: TGCGCCAGCAGTTACCCCGGGGGACAGACCACCTACGAGCAGTACTTC. Protein: CASSYPGGQTTYEQYF.